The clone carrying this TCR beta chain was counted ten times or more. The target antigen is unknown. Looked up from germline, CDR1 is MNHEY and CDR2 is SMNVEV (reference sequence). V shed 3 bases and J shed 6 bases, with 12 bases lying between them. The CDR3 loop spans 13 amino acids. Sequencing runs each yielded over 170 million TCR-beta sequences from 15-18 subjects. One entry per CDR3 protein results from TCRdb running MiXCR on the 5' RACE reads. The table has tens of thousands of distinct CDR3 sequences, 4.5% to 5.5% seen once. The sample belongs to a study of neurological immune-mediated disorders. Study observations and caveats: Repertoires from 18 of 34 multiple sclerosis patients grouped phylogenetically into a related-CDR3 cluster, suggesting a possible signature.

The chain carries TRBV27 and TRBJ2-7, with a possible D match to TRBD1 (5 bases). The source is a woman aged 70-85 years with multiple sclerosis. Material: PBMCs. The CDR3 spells CASSLRQGSEQYF. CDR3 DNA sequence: TGTGCCAGCAGTTTGAGGCAGGGCAGCGAGCAGTACTTC.